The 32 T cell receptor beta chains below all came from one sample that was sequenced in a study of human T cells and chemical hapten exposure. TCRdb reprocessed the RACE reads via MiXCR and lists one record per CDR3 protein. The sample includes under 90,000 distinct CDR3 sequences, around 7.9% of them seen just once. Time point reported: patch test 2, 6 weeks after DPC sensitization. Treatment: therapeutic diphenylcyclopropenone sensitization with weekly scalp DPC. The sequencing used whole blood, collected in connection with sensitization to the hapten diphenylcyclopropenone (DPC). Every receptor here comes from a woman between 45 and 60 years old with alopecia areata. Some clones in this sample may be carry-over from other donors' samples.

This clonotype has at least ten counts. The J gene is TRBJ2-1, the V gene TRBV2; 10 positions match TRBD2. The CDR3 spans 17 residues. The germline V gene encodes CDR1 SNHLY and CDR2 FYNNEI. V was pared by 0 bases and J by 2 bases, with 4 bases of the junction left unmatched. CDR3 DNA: TGTGCCAGCAGTGAAGCGCTCCTAGCGGGGGCCTACAATGAGCAGTTCTTC. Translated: CASSEALLAGAYNEQFF.

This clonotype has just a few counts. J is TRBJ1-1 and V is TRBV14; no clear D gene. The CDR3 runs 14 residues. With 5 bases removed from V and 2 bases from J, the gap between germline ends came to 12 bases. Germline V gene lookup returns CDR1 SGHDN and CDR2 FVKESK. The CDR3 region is CASSEVIGNTEAFF. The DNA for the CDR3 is TGTGCCAGCAGCGAGGTGATCGGCAACACTGAAGCTTTCTTT. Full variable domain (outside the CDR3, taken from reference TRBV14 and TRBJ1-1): EAGVTQFPSHSVIEKGQTVTLRCDPISGHDNLYWYRRVMGKEIKFLLHFVKESKQDESGMPNNRFLAERTGGTYSTLKVQPAELEDSGVYFCASSEVIGNTEAFFGQGTRLTVV.

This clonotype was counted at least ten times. DNA of the CDR3: TGCAGCGTTGAACGTGGCAGGGGAAACGAGCAGTACTTC. This codes for CSVERGRGNEQYF. The chain couples TRBV29-1 to TRBJ2-7, with a possible D match to TRBD1 (6 bases). V was pared by 2 bases and J by 5 bases, with 13 bases between. The CDR3 sequence is 13 residues long. From germline, CDR1 is SQVTM and CDR2 ANQGSEA.

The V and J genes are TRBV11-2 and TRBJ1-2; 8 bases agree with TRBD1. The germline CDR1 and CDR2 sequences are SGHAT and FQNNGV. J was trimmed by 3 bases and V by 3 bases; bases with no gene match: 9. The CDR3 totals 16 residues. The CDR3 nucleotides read TGTGCCAGCAGCTTTGGGGCCCAGGGGGCGTACTATGGCTACACCTTC. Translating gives CASSFGAQGAYYGYTF.

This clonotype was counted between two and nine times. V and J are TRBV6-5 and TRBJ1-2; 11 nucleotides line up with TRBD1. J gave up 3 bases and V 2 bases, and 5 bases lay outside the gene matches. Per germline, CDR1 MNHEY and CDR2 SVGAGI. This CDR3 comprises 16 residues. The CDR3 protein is CASSYPTGQGDYGYTF. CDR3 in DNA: TGTGCCAGCAGTTACCCAACGGGACAGGGGGACTATGGCTACACCTTC.

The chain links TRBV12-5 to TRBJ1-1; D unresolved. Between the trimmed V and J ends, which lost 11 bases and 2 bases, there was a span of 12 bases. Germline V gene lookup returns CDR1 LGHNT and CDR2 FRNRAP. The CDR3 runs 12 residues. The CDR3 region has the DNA TGTGCTGTGAGAGGTGGAAACACTGAAGCTTTCTTT. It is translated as CAVRGGNTEAFF.

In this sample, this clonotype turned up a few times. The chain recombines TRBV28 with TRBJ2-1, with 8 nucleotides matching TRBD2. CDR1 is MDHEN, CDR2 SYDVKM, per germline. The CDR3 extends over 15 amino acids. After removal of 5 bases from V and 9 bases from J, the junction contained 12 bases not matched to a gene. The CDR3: CASSLPASGRSEQFF. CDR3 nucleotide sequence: TGTGCCAGCAGTCTCCCGGCTAGCGGGCGGAGTGAGCAGTTCTTC.

Here the CDR3 reads CASSLRTNIQETQYF. The CDR3 bases are TGTGCCAGCAGCCTGCGGACGAATATTCAAGAGACCCAGTACTTC. The genes are TRBV7-2 and TRBJ2-5; D unclear. CDR3 length equals 15 residues. Trimming stripped 5 bases from V and 2 bases from J, with 15 bases between. Germline CDR1 and CDR2: SGHTA and FQGNSA.

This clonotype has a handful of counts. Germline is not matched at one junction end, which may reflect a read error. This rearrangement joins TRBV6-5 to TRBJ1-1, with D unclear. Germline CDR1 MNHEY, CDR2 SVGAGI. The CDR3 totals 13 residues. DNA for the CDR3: TGTGCCAGCAGTAACTCAGGGAACACTGAAGCTTTCTTT. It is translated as CASSNSGNTEAFF.

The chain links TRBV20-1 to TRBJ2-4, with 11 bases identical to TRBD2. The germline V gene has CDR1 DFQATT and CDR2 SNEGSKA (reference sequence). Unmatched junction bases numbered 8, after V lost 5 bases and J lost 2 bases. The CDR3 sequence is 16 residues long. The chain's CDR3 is CSAVEGLAVSKNIQYF. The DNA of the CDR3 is TGCAGTGCTGTCGAGGGACTAGCGGTTTCCAAAAACATTCAGTACTTC.

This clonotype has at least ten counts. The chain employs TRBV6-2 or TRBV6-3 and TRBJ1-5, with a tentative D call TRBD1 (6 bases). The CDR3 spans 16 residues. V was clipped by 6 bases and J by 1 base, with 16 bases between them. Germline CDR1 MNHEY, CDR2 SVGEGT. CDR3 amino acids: CASSHRGHGSNQPQHF. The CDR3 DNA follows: TGTGCCAGCAGCCACCGGGGACATGGGAGCAATCAGCCCCAGCATTTT.

This CDR3 is CASSLPSGALDTQYF. As DNA, the CDR3 is TGTGCCAGCAGCTTGCCCAGCGGGGCCCTCGATACGCAGTATTTT. This chain joins TRBV5-6 and TRBJ2-3, with 7 bases aligning to TRBD2. CDR1 and CDR2 (germline): SGHDT, YYEEEE. This CDR3 is 15 amino acids long. The V gene end was trimmed by 1 base and the J gene end by 6 bases; junction bases not matched to a gene: 8.

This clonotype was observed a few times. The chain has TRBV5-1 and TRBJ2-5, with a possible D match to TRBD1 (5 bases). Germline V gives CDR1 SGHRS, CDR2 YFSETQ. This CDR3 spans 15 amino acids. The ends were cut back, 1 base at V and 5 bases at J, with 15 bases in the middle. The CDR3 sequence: CASSLPGSLGETQYF. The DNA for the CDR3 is TGCGCCAGCAGCTTGCCAGGGTCGCTTGGGGAGACCCAGTACTTC.

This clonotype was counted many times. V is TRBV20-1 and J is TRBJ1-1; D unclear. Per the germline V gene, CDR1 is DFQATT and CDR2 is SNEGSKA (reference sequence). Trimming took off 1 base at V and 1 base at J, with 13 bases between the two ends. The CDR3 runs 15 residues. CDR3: CSARVDAWGNTEAFF. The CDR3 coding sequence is TGCAGTGCTAGAGTGGACGCCTGGGGGAACACTGAAGCTTTCTTT.

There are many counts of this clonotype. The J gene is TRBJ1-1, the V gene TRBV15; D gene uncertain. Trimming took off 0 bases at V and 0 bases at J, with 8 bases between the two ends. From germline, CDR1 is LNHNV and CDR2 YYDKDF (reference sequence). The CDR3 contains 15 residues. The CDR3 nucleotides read TGTGCCACCAGCAGAGATAGAGCGATGAACACTGAAGCTTTCTTT. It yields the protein CATSRDRAMNTEAFF.

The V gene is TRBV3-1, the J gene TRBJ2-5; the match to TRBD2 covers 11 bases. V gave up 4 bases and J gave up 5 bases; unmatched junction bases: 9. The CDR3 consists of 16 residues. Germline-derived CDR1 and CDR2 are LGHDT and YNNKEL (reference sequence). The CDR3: CASSPIAGGPRETQYF. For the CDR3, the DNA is TGTGCCAGCAGCCCCATAGCGGGAGGGCCTAGGGAGACCCAGTACTTC.

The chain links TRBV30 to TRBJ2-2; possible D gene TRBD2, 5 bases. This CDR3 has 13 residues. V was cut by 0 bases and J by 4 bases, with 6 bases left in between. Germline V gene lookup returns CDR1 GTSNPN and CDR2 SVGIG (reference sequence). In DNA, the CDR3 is TGTGCCTGGAGTGTCGGGGTCACCGGGGAGCTGTTTTTT. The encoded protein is CAWSVGVTGELFF.

CDR3 coding DNA: TGTGCCAGCACCTCGGGGACAGGGAACGGGGAGCTGTTTTTT. Its translation: CASTSGTGNGELFF. J is TRBJ2-2 and V is TRBV5-4; 9 bases agree with TRBD1. The CDR3 has 14 residues. The V and J ends lost 6 bases and 7 bases, in that order; junction bases with no gene match: 7. Per germline, CDR1 SGHNT and CDR2 YYREEE (reference sequence). The variable domain in full, completed from reference TRBV5-4 and TRBJ2-2, reads ETGVTQSPTHLIKTRGQQVTLRCSSQSGHNTVSWYQQALGQGPQFIFQYYREEENGRGNFPPRFSGLQFPNYSSELNVNALELDDSALYLCASTSGTGNGELFFGEGSRLTVL.

CDR3 protein: CASSPQNTIYF. The CDR3, as DNA: TGTGCCAGCAGCCCCCAGAACACCATATATTTT. The chain joins TRBV6-6 to TRBJ1-3; D call uncertain. V lost 6 bases and J 7 bases, leaving 7 bases between the germline ends. CDR3 length equals 11 residues. Germline loops: CDR1 MNHNY, CDR2 SVGAGI (reference sequence).

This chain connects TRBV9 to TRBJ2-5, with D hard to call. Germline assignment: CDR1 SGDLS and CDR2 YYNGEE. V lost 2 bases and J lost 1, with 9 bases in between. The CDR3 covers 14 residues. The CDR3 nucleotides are TGTGCCAGCAGCGTGGGCGTAGCCCAAGAGACCCAGTACTTC. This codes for CASSVGVAQETQYF.

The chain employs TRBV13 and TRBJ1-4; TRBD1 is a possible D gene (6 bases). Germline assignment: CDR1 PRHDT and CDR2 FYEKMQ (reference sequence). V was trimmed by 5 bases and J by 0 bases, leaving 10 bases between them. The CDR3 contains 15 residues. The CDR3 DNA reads TGTGCCAGCAGCACGGGACACGCAACTAATGAAAAACTGTTTTTT. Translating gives CASSTGHATNEKLFF. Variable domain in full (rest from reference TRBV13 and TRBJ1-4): AAGVIQSPRHLIKEKRETATLKCYPIPRHDTVYWYQQGPGQDPQFLISFYEKMQSDKGSIPDRFSAQQFSDYHSELNMSSLELGDSALYFCASSTGHATNEKLFFGSGTQLSVL.

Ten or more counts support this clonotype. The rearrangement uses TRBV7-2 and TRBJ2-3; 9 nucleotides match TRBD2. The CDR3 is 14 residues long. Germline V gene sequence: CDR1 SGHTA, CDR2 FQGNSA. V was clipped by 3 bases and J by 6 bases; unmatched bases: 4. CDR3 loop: CASSFLREGDTQYF. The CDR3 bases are TGTGCCAGCAGCTTTTTGCGGGAGGGGGATACGCAGTATTTT.

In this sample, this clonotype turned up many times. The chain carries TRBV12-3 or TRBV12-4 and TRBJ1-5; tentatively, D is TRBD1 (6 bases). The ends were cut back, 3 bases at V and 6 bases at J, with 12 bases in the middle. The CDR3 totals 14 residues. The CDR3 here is CASSFAGDSQPQHF. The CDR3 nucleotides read TGTGCCAGCAGTTTTGCAGGGGATTCTCAGCCCCAGCATTTT.

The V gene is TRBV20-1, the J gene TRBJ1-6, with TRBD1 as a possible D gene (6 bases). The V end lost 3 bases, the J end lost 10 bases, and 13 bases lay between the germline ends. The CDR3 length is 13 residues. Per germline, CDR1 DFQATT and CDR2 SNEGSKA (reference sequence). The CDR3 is CSASRGGRSPLHF. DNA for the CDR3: TGCAGTGCTAGCAGAGGGGGGAGATCACCCCTCCACTTT.

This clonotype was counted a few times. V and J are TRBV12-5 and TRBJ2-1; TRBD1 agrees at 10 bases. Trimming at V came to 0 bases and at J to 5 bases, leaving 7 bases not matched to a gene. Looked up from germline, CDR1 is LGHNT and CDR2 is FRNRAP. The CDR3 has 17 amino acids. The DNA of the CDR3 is TGTGCTAGTGGTTTGGTTGTAGGGACAGGGGTTGACAATGAGCAGTTCTTC. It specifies CASGLVVGTGVDNEQFF.

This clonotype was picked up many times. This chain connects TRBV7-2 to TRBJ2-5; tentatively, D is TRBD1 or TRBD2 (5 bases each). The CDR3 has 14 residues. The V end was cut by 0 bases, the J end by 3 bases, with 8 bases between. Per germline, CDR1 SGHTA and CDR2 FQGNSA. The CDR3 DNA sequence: TGTGCCAGCAGCTTAGCAGGGACCGAAGAGACCCAGTACTTC. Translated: CASSLAGTEETQYF.

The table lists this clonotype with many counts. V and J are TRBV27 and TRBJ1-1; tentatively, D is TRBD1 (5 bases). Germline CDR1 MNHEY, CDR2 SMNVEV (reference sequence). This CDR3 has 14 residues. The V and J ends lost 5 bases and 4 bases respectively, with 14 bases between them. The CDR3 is CASSLPGRGTEAFF. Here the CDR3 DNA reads TGTGCCAGCAGTCTTCCAGGGCGAGGCACTGAAGCTTTCTTT.

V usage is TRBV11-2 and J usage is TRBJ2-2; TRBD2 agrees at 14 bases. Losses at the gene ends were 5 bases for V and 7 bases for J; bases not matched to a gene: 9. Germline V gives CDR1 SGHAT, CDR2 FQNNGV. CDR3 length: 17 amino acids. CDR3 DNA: TGTGCCAGCAGCCCCGGGACTAGCGGGGGCGATGGCGGGGAGCTGTTTTTT. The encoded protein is CASSPGTSGGDGGELFF.

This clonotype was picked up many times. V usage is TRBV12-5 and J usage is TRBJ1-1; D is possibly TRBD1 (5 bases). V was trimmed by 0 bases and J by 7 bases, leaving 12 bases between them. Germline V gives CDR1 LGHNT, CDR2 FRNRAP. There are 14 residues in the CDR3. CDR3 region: CASGLVVGVGEAFF. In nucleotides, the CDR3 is TGTGCTAGTGGTTTGGTAGTGGGGGTCGGTGAAGCTTTCTTT. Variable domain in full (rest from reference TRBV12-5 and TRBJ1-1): DARVTQTPRHKVTEMGQEVTMRCQPILGHNTVFWYRQTMMQGLELLAYFRNRAPLDDSGMPKDRFSAEMPDATLATLKIQPSEPRDSAVYFCASGLVVGVGEAFFGQGTRLTVV.

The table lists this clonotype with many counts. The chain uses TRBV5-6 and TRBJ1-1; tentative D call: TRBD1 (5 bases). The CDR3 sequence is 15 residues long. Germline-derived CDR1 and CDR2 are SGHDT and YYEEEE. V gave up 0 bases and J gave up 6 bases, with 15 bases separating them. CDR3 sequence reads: CASSLAGGTWAEAFF. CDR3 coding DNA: TGTGCCAGCAGCTTGGCCGGGGGTACCTGGGCTGAAGCTTTCTTT.

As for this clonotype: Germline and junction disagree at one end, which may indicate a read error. The CDR3 region is CVSSQGQGGGRTEAFF. Here the CDR3 DNA reads TGTGTCAGCAGCCAGGGACAGGGAGGGGGTAGGACTGAAGCTTTCTTT. The chain has TRBV5-5 and TRBJ1-1, with TRBD1 matching over 9 bases. The CDR3 extends over 16 amino acids. Germline CDR1 and CDR2: SGHKS and YYEKEE (reference sequence).

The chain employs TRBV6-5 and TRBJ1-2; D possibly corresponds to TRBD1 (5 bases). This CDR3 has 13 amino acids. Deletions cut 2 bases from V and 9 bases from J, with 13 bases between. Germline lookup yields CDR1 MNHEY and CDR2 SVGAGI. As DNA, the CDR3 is TGTGCCAGCAGTTACCGAGGGGAGGGTAGCTACACCTTC. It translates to CASSYRGEGSYTF.